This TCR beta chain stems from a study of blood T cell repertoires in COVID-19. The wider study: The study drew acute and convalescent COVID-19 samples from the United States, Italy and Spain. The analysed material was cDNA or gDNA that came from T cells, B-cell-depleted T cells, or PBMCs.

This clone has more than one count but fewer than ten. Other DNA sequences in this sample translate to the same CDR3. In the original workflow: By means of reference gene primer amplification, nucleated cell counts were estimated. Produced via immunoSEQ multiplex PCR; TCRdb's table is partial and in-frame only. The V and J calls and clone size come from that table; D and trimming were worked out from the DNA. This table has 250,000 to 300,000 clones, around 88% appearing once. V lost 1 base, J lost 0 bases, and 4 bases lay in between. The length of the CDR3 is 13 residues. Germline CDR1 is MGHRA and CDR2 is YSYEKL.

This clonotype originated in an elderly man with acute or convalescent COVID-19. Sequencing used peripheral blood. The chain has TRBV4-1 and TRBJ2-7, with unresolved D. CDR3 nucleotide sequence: TGCGCCAGCAGCCAAGGGAGCTCCTACGAGCAGTACTTC. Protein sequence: CASSQGSSYEQYF.